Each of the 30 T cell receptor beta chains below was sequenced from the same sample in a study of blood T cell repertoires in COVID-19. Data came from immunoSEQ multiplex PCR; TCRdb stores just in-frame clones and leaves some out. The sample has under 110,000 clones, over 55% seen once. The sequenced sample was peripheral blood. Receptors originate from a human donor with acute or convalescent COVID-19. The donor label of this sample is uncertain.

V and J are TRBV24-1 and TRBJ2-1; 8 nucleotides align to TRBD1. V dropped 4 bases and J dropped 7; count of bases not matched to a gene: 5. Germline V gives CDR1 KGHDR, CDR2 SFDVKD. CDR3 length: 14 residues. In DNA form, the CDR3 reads TGTGCCACCAGTGACCGGACAGGGCTTAATGAGCAGTTCTTC. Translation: CATSDRTGLNEQFF.

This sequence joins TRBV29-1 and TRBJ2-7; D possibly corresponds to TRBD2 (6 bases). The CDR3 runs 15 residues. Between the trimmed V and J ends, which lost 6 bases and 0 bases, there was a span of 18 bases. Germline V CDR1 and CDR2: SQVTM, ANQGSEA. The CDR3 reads CSVYGSGHLSYEQYF. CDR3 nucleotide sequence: TGCAGCGTCTACGGGAGCGGACATCTCTCCTACGAGCAGTACTTC.

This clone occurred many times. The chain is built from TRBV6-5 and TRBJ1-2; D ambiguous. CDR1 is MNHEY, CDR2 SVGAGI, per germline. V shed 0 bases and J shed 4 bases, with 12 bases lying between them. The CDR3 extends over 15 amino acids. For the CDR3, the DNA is TGTGCCAGCAGTTACTCGAAAGCAGGCTCCTATGGCTACACCTTC. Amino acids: CASSYSKAGSYGYTF.

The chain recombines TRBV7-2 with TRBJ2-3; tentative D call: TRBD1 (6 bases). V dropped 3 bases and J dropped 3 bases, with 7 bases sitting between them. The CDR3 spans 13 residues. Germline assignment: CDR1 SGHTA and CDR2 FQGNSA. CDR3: CASSFGTTDTQYF. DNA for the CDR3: TGTGCCAGCAGCTTTGGGACAACAGATACGCAGTATTTT.

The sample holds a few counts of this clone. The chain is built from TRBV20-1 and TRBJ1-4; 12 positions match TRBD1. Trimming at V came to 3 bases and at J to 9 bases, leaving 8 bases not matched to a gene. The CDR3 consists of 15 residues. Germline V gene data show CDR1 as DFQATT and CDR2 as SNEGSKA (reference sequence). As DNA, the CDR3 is TGCAGTGCTAGTCAGATCGGGACAGGGGGCAAAAAACTGTTTTTT. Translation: CSASQIGTGGKKLFF.

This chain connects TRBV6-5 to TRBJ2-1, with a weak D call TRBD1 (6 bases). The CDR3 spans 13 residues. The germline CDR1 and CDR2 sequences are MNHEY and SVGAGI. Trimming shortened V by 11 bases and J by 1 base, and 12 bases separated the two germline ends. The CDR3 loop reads CALGDKSYNEQFF. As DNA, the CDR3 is TGTGCCCTCGGGGACAAGTCCTACAATGAGCAGTTCTTC.

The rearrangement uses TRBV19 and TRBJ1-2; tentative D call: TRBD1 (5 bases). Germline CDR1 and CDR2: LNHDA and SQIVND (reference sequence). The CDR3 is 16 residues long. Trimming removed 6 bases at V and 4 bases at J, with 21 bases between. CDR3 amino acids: CASRVSGAGGTYGYTF. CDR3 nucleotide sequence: TGTGCCAGTAGGGTTAGTGGGGCCGGCGGGACCTATGGCTACACCTTC.

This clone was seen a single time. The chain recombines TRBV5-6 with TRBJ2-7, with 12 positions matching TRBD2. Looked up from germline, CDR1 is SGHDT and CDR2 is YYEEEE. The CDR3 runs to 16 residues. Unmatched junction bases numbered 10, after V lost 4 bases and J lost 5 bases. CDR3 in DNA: TGTGCCAGCAGCACGACTAGCGGGGGCTATCTAAACGAGCAGTACGTC. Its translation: CASSTTSGGYLNEQYV.

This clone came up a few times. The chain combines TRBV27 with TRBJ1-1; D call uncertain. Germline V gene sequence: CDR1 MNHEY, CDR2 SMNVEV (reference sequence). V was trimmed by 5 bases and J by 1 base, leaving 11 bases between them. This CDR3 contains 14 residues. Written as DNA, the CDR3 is TGTGCCAGCAGTCTCCAGGTCAGGAACACTGAAGCTTTCTTT. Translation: CASSLQVRNTEAFF.

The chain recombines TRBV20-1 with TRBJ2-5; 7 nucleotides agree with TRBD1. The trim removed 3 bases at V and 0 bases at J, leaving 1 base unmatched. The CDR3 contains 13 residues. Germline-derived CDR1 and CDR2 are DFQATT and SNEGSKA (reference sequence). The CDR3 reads CSASGQDQETQYF. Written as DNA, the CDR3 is TGCAGTGCTAGTGGACAGGACCAAGAGACCCAGTACTTC.

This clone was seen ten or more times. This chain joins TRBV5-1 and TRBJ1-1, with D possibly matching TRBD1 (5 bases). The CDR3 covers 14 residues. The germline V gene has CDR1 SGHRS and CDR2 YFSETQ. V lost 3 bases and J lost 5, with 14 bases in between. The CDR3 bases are TGCGCCAGCAGCTCGGTTCGGGGGGGAACTGAAGCTTTCTTT. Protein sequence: CASSSVRGGTEAFF. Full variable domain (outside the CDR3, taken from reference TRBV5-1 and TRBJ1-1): KAGVTQTPRYLIKTRGQQVTLSCSPISGHRSVSWYQQTPGQGLQFLFEYFSETQRNKGNFPGRFSGRQFSNSRSEMNVSTLELGDSALYLCASSSVRGGTEAFFGQGTRLTVV.

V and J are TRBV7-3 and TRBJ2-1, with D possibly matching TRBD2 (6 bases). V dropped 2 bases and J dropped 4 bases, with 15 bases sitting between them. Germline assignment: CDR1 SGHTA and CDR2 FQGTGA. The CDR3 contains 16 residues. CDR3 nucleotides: TGTGCCAGCAGCTTACAAGGCGGGGCGAAATACAATGAGCAGTTCTTC. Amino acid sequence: CASSLQGGAKYNEQFF. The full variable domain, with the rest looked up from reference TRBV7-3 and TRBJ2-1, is GAGVSQTPSNKVTEKGKYVELRCDPISGHTALYWYRQSLGQGPEFLIYFQGTGAADDSGLPNDRFFAVRPEGSVSTLKIQRTERGDSAVYLCASSLQGGAKYNEQFFGPGTRLTVL.

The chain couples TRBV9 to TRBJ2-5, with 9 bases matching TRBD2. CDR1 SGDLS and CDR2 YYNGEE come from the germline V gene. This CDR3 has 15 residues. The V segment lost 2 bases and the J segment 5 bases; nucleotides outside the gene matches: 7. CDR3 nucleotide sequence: TGTGCCAGCAGCGTTATGGGACTAGCAGGGGAGACCCAGTACTTC. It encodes CASSVMGLAGETQYF.

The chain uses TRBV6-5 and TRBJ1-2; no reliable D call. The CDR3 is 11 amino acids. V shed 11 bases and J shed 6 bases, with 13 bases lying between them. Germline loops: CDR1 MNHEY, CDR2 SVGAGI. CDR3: CASAEGNGYTF. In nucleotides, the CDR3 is TGTGCCTCCGCAGAGGGCAATGGCTACACCTTC.

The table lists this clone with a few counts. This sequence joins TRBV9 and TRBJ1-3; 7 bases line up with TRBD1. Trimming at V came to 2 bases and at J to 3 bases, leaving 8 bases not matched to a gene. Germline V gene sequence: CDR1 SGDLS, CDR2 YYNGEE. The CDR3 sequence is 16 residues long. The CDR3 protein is CASSVDPTGYGNTIYF. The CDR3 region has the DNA TGTGCCAGCAGCGTCGATCCGACAGGGTATGGAAACACCATATATTTT.

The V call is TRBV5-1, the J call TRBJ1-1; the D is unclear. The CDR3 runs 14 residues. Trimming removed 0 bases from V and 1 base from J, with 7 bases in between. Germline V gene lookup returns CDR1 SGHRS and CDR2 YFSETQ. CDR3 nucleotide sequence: TGCGCCAGCAGCTTGGACGCGGGGAACACTGAAGCTTTCTTT. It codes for CASSLDAGNTEAFF.

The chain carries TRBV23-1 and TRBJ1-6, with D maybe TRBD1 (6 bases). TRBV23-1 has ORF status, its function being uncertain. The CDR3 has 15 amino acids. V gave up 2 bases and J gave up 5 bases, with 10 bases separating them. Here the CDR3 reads CASSQKWTDNSPLHF. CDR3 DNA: TGCGCCAGCAGTCAAAAATGGACAGATAATTCACCCCTCCACTTT.

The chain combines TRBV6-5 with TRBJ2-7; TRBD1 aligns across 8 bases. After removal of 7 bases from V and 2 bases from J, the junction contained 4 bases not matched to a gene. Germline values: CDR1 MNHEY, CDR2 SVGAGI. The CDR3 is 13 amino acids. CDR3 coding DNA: TGTGCCAGCACCCCGGGACAGGCCTACGAGCAGTACGTC. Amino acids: CASTPGQAYEQYV.

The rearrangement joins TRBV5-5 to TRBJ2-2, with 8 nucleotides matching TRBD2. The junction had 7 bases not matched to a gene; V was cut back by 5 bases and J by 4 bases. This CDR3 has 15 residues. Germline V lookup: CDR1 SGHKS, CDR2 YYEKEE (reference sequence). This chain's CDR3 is CASRSAAGGTGELFF. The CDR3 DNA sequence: TGTGCCAGCAGATCAGCGGCGGGGGGCACCGGGGAGCTGTTTTTT.

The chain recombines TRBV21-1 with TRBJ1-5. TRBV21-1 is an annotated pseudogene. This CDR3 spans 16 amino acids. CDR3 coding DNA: TGTGCCAGCAGCACCCTATGTGGGGGGTTGGGTCAGCCCCAGCATTTT. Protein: CASSTLCGGLGQPQHF.

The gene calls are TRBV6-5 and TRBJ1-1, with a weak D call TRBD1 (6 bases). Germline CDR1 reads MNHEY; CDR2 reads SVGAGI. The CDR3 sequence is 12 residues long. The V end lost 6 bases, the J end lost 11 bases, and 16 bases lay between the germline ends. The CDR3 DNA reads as TGTGCCAGCAGGATAGGGGGGGTATCGGCTTTCTTT. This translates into CASRIGGVSAFF.

The CDR3 DNA reads TGTGCCAGCAGTTACCCAGGGAGGACAGGGACCTACGAGCAGTACTTC. Translating gives CASSYPGRTGTYEQYF. The rearrangement joins TRBV6-6 to TRBJ2-7; 8 bases map to TRBD1. Per germline, CDR1 MNHNY and CDR2 SVGAGI (reference sequence). With 2 bases clipped from V and 2 bases from J, the junction kept 8 bases outside the gene matches. The length of the CDR3 is 16 residues.

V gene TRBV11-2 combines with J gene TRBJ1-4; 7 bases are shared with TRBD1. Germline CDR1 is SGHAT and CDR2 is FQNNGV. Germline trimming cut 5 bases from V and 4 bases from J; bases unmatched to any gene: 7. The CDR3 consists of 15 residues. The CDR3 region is CASSPRQGSNEKLFF. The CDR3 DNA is TGTGCCAGCAGCCCCAGACAGGGAAGTAATGAAAAACTGTTTTTT.

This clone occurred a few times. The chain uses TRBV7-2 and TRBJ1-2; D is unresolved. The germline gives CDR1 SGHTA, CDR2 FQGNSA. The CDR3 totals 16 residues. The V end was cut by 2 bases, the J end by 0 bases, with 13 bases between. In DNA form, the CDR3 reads TGTGCCAGCAGCTTAATGGGGTCCGGGGCTAACTATGGCTACACCTTC. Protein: CASSLMGSGANYGYTF.

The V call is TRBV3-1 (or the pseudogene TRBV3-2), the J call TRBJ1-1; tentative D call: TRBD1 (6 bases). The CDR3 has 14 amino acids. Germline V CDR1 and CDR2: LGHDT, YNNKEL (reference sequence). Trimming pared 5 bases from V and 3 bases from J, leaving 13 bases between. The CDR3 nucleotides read TGTGCCAGCAGCTTCGGACAGAAACACACTGAAGCTTTCTTT. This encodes CASSFGQKHTEAFF.

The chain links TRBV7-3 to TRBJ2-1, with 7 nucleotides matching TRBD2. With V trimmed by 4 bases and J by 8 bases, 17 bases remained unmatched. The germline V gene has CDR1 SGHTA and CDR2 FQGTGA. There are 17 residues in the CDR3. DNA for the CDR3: TGTGCCAGCAGCTCGACCGGACCGGCGGGGGAGGAGGATGAGCAGTTCTTC. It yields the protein CASSSTGPAGEEDEQFF.

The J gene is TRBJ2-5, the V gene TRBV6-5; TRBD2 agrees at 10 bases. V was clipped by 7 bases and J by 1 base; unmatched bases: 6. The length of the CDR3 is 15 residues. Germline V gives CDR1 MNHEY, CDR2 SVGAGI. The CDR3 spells CASKERGGRQETQYF. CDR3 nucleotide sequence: TGTGCCAGCAAAGAGCGGGGGGGCCGCCAAGAGACCCAGTACTTC.

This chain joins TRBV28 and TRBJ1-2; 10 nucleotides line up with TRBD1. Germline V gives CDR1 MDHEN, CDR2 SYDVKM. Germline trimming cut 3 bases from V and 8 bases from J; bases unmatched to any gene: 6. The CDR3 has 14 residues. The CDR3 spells CASSFGTGVKGYTF. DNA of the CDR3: TGTGCCAGCAGTTTTGGGACAGGGGTTAAGGGCTACACCTTC.

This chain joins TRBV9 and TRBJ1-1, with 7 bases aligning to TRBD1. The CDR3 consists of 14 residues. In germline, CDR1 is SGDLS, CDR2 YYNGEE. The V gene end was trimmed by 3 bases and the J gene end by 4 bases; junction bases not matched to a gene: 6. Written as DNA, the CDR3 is TGTGCCAGCAGCGCGCTGACAGGGCGCACTGAAGCTTTCTTT. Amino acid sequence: CASSALTGRTEAFF.

The DNA for the CDR3 is TGCGCCAGCAGCTTGGTCTTAGCGGGGGGCTGGAATGAGCAGTTCTTC. Translating it yields CASSLVLAGGWNEQFF. This chain uses TRBV5-1 with TRBJ2-1; 10 bases align to TRBD2. CDR1 and CDR2 from the germline V gene are SGHRS and YFSETQ. CDR3 length: 16 residues. Trimming took 0 bases from V and 7 from J; bases not matched to a gene: 7.